One sample yielded the 2 T cell receptor beta chains listed below, sequenced in a study of blood T cell repertoires in COVID-19. Profiling relied on immunoSEQ multiplex PCR, and the TCRdb table lists in-frame clones only, not all of them. Of a few hundred thousand clones in the sample, about 89% are singletons; the top ten hold approximately 9.4%. The sequenced sample was peripheral blood. The receptor source for this set is a man aged 40-49 years who had recovered from COVID-19.

The chain recombines TRBV12-3 or TRBV12-4 with TRBJ1-1, with unresolved D. CDR3 length: 13 residues. The ends were cut back, 1 base at V and 1 base at J, with 4 bases in the middle. CDR3 bases: TGTGCCAGCAGTTTAGGGAGGAACACTGAAGCTTTCTTT. It translates to CASSLGRNTEAFF.

The rearrangement uses TRBV15 and TRBJ1-2; D is possibly TRBD1 (6 bases). This CDR3 region has 15 residues. V was shortened by 6 bases and J by 5 bases, with 19 bases between the two germline ends. Germline CDR1 LNHNV, CDR2 YYDKDF (reference sequence). For the CDR3, the DNA is TGTGCCACCAGTCCAGGGGAGAATAGGGGTTATGGCTACACCTTC. Translated: CATSPGENRGYGYTF.